One and the same sample provided the 22 T cell receptor beta chains below, sequenced in a study of T cell repertoires in cytomegalovirus infection. In TCRdb, the reads were re-called with MiXCR into one record per CDR3 protein. The sample records fewer than 550,000 distinct CDR3 sequences, about 11% being singletons. Material: PBMCs. The receptors stem from a human donor in good health (CMV status not recorded). Some clones in this sample may be carry-over from other donors' samples.

This clonotype was counted a few times. The V gene is TRBV9, the J gene TRBJ2-5, with D tentatively TRBD1 or TRBD2 (5 bases each). CDR1 is SGDLS, CDR2 YYNGEE, per germline. This CDR3 spans 15 amino acids. Trimming pared 3 bases from V and 4 bases from J, leaving 16 bases between. The CDR3 sequence is CASSASGTPGETQYF. The CDR3 coding sequence is TGTGCCAGCAGCGCTTCCGGGACGCCTGGAGAGACCCAGTACTTC.

This clonotype was counted ten times or more. The chain recombines TRBV28 with TRBJ2-5; 10 bases match TRBD1. V was pared by 4 bases and J by 4 bases, with 6 bases of the junction left unmatched. The CDR3 sequence is 15 residues long. Germline CDR1 is MDHEN and CDR2 is SYDVKM. The CDR3 is CASSSSGTGVETQYF. CDR3 nucleotides: TGTGCCAGCAGTTCCTCCGGGACAGGGGTAGAGACCCAGTACTTC.

In this sample, this clonotype turned up many times. This chain connects TRBV11-2 to TRBJ2-7; the D gene is possibly TRBD1 (5 bases). V lost 7 bases to trimming and J lost 0 bases, with 25 bases between them. CDR1 is SGHAT and CDR2 is FQNNGV in the germline V gene. The CDR3 is 18 amino acids. CDR3 region: CASISIKEAGKTSYEQYF. CDR3 DNA sequence: TGTGCCAGCATCTCAATCAAAGAGGCAGGGAAAACCTCCTACGAGCAGTACTTC.

This clonotype was counted many times. The V gene is TRBV29-1, the J gene TRBJ1-2; D is undetermined. The CDR3 spans 14 residues. The germline gives CDR1 SQVTM, CDR2 ANQGSEA. The V and J ends lost 3 bases and 3 bases respectively, with 14 bases between them. CDR3 region: CSVDPSGFHYGYTF. The DNA for the CDR3 is TGCAGCGTTGACCCCTCGGGATTCCACTATGGCTACACCTTC.

This chain uses TRBV3-1 with TRBJ1-2, with TRBD1 as a possible D gene (5 bases). Germline CDR1 and CDR2: LGHDT and YNNKEL (reference sequence). This CDR3 contains 13 residues. V gave up 1 base and J gave up 4 bases, with 7 bases separating them. The CDR3 spells CASSQGGAYGYTF. For the CDR3, the DNA is TGTGCCAGCAGCCAAGGAGGGGCCTATGGCTACACCTTC.

This clonotype was counted at least ten times. The rearrangement uses TRBV20-1 and TRBJ2-2; D is undetermined. V was pared by 6 bases and J by 5 bases, with 16 bases between. Germline values: CDR1 DFQATT, CDR2 SNEGSKA (reference sequence). The CDR3 covers 14 residues. The chain's CDR3 is CSARPHSRTGELFF. CDR3 sequence (DNA): TGCAGTGCGCGCCCACACTCTAGGACCGGGGAGCTGTTTTTT.

There are a few counts of this clonotype. The chain couples TRBV5-4 to TRBJ1-2, with TRBD1 identical over 7 bases. The V and J ends lost 6 bases and 4 bases, in that order; junction bases with no gene match: 9. The CDR3 spans 14 residues. CDR1 and CDR2 (germline): SGHNT, YYREEE (reference sequence). Here the CDR3 DNA reads TGTGCCAGCACCAGACAGGGAACGCCCTATGGCTACACCTTC. Amino acids: CASTRQGTPYGYTF.

The V gene is TRBV6-6, the J gene TRBJ2-1; 7 bases fit TRBD2. The germline CDR1 and CDR2 sequences are MNHNY and SVGAGI (reference sequence). The CDR3 sequence is 13 residues long. Losses at the gene ends were 6 bases for V and 6 bases for J; bases not matched to a gene: 5. In DNA, the CDR3 is TGTGCCAGCAGCCCCGGGACTATCAATGAGCAGTTCTTC. Translating gives CASSPGTINEQFF.

This clonotype showed up many times. The chain has TRBV20-1 and TRBJ2-1; 7 positions agree with TRBD2. V was clipped by 5 bases and J by 10 bases; unmatched bases: 2. Germline V CDR1 and CDR2: DFQATT, SNEGSKA (reference sequence). There are 10 residues in the CDR3. The CDR3 sequence is CSAYSGEQFF. CDR3 sequence (DNA): TGCAGTGCTTATAGCGGGGAGCAGTTCTTC.

A note on this clonotype: It may be a read error: a sequence one base away is much more abundant. The chain uses TRBV7-3 and TRBJ2-5; the match to TRBD1 covers 8 bases. Germline V gene data show CDR1 as SGHTA and CDR2 as FQGTGA. The CDR3 loop spans 14 amino acids. The CDR3 here is CASSITGGRESQYF. CDR3 nucleotides: TGTGCCAGCAGCATAACAGGGGGTAGGGAGTCCCAGTACTTC.

This clonotype has ten or more counts. The chain employs TRBV7-2 and TRBJ2-7; no definite D call. The CDR3 is made up of 11 amino acids. Trimming left V 5 bases short and J 1 base short, with 3 bases between. Per germline, CDR1 SGHTA and CDR2 FQGNSA. The CDR3 loop reads CASSASYEQYF. In nucleotides, the CDR3 is TGTGCCAGCAGCGCTTCCTACGAGCAGTACTTC.

This clonotype has ten or more counts. The chain has TRBV6-1 and TRBJ2-4; 7 bases map to TRBD2. The V and J ends lost 7 bases and 7 bases, in that order; junction bases with no gene match: 1. CDR1 is MNHNS and CDR2 is SASEGT in the germline V gene. There are 11 residues in the CDR3. CDR3 in amino acids: CASTRENIQYF. The CDR3 DNA reads TGTGCCAGCACGCGGGAGAACATTCAGTACTTC.

In the case of this clonotype: This may be a read error: a much more frequent sequence differs by one nucleotide. The V and J genes are TRBV7-9 and TRBJ2-1, with D possibly being TRBD1 (5 bases). V lost 6 bases and J lost 12, with 15 bases in between. CDR3 length equals 12 residues. Germline CDR1 SEHNR, CDR2 FQNEAQ (reference sequence). The CDR3 bases are TGTGCCAGCAGTCCAGGACATATTGGGCAGTTCTTC. Encoded protein: CASSPGHIGQFF.

This clonotype was seen at least ten times. The chain combines TRBV5-4 with TRBJ2-2; 7 positions agree with TRBD1. CDR3 size: 15 residues. Trimming cost V 6 bases and J 7 bases; bases outside gene matches: 12. Germline CDR1 is SGHNT and CDR2 is YYREEE (reference sequence). CDR3 sequence (DNA): TGTGCCAGCAACTCCGAAAGAGGGGGCTTCGGGGAGCTGTTTTTT. Translating gives CASNSERGGFGELFF.

The V and J genes are TRBV4-2 and TRBJ1-1; 7 bases fit TRBD1. The junction had 9 bases not matched to a gene; V was cut back by 4 bases and J by 4 bases. CDR3 length: 15 residues. CDR1 is LGHNA, CDR2 YNFKEQ, per germline. The CDR3 nucleotides are TGTGCCAGCAGCCCGCAGGGGGTGTTGTTCACTGAAGCTTTCTTT. Its translation is CASSPQGVLFTEAFF.

This clonotype was seen many times. The chain combines TRBV27 with TRBJ2-1; 9 nucleotides agree with TRBD2. Unmatched junction bases numbered 11, after V lost 5 bases and J lost 12 bases. The CDR3 consists of 14 residues. Germline V gives CDR1 MNHEY, CDR2 SMNVEV (reference sequence). The CDR3 sequence: CASSHSLAGVMQFF. In nucleotides, the CDR3 is TGTGCCAGCAGTCATTCCTTAGCGGGAGTAATGCAGTTCTTC.

Only a few counts were recorded for this clonotype. The chain recombines TRBV29-1 with TRBJ1-5; TRBD1 agrees at 7 bases. The CDR3 length is 14 residues. Trimming removed 6 bases from V and 0 bases from J; junction bases left unmatched: 5. Per germline, CDR1 SQVTM and CDR2 ANQGSEA. CDR3 DNA: TGCAGCGTCGCGACAGGGAATAGCAATCAGCCCCAGCATTTT. It encodes CSVATGNSNQPQHF.

This clonotype was detected ten times or more. This chain links TRBV7-3 with TRBJ2-1, with D tentatively TRBD2 (6 bases). Germline loops: CDR1 SGHTA, CDR2 FQGTGA. The CDR3 loop spans 14 amino acids. V was pared by 1 base and J by 7 bases, with 11 bases between. The chain's CDR3 is CASSLKAGWNEQFF. The DNA of the CDR3 is TGTGCCAGCAGCTTAAAGGCGGGATGGAATGAGCAGTTCTTC.

This clonotype was observed at least ten times. The chain couples TRBV14 to TRBJ1-6; D uncertain. The germline gives CDR1 SGHDN, CDR2 FVKESK. Deletions cut 4 bases from V and 7 bases from J, with 8 bases between. The CDR3 is 13 amino acids. The chain's CDR3 is CASSPDGNSPLHF. Here the CDR3 DNA reads TGTGCCAGCAGCCCGGACGGGAATTCACCCCTCCACTTT. The entire variable domain, with the rest obtained from reference TRBV14 and TRBJ1-6, is as follows: EAGVTQFPSHSVIEKGQTVTLRCDPISGHDNLYWYRRVMGKEIKFLLHFVKESKQDESGMPNNRFLAERTGGTYSTLKVQPAELEDSGVYFCASSPDGNSPLHFGNGTRLTVT.

In this sample, this clonotype turned up a few times. This chain uses TRBV19 with TRBJ1-5, with D possibly TRBD1 on 6 matching bases. Germline V CDR1 and CDR2: LNHDA, SQIVND (reference sequence). Trimming took 6 bases from V and 5 from J, leaving 14 bases between them. The CDR3 runs 14 residues. CDR3 loop: CASSTPGADQPQHF. For the CDR3, the DNA is TGTGCCAGTAGCACTCCGGGGGCGGATCAGCCCCAGCATTTT.

The sample holds many counts of this clonotype. J is TRBJ1-1 and V is TRBV6-2 or TRBV6-3, with D possibly matching TRBD1 (5 bases). Germline CDR1 MNHEY, CDR2 SVGEGT. The V end lost 7 bases, the J end lost 0 bases, and 18 bases lay between the germline ends. This CDR3 spans 16 amino acids. CDR3 sequence reads: CASTATPGRMNTEAFF. The CDR3 DNA reads TGTGCCAGCACCGCGACCCCGGGACGGATGAACACTGAAGCTTTCTTT.

The chain joins TRBV11-2 to TRBJ1-2; no definite D call. V lost 0 bases to trimming and J lost 4 bases, with 6 bases between them. Germline V gene lookup returns CDR1 SGHAT and CDR2 FQNNGV. The length of the CDR3 is 13 residues. CDR3 protein: CASSLERFYGYTF. CDR3 nucleotide sequence: TGTGCCAGCAGCTTAGAAAGGTTCTATGGCTACACCTTC.